This T cell receptor beta chain comes out of a study of blood T cell repertoires in COVID-19. At the level of the study: Sites in the United States, Italy and Spain provided acute and convalescent COVID-19 samples.

Original processing notes: Estimates of nucleated cell counts were drawn from the amplification of reference gene primers. Method: immunoSEQ multiplex PCR; TCRdb's copy keeps in-frame clones and lacks some. V and J calls and clone size follow that table, whereas D and trimming were derived from the DNA. The table includes over 70,000 clones, around 76% detected once. Sample: peripheral blood. This receptor was taken from an older man with active or convalescent COVID-19.

CDR3 loop: CASSYRQVDTEAFF. DNA for the CDR3: TGTGCCAGCAGTTATCGGCAGGTGGACACTGAAGCTTTCTTT. The chain couples TRBV6-5 to TRBJ1-1; D is unclear. The CDR3 length is 14 residues. Germline loops: CDR1 MNHEY, CDR2 SVGAGI. Deletions cut 3 bases from V and 3 bases from J, with 11 bases between.